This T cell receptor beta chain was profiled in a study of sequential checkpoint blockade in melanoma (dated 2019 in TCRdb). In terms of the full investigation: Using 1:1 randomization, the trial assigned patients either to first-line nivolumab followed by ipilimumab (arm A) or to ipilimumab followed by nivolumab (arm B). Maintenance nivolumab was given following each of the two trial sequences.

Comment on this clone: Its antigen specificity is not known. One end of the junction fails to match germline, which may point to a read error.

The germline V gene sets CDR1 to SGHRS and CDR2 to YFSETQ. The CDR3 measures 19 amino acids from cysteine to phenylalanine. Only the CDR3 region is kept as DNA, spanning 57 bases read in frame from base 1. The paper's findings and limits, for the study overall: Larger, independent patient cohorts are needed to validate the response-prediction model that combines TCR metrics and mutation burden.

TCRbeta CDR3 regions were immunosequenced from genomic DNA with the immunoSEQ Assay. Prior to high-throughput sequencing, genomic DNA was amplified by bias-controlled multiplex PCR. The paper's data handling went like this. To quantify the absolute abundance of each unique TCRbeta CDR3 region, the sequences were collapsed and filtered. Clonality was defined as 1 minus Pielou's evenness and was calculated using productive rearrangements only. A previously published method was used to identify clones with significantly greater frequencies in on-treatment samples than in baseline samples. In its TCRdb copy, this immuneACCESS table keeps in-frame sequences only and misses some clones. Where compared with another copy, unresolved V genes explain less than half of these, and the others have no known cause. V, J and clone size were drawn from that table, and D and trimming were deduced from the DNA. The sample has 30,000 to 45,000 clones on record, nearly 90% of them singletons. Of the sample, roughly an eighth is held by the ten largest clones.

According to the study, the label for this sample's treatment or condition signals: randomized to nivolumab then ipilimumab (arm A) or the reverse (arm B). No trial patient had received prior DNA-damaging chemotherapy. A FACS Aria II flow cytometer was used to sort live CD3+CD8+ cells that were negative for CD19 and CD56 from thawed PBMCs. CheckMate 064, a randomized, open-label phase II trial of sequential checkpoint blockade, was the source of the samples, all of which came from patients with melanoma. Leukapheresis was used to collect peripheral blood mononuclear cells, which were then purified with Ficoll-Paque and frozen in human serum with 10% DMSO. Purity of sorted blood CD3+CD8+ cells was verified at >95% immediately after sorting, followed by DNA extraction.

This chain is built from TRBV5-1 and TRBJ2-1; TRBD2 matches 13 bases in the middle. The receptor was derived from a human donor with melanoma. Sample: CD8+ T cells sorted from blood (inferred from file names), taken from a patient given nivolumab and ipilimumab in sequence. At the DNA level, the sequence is TGCGCCAGCAGCGGAACCGGGACTAGCGGGACAAGTCGTGGCAATGGGCAGTTCTTC. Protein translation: CASSGTGTSGTSRGNGQFF.